Listed below are T cell receptor beta chains from one sample, sequenced in a study of blood T cell repertoires in COVID-19. Using immunoSEQ multiplex PCR, the repertoire was profiled, and TCRdb retains in-frame clones only, with some absent. The sample holds under 80,000 clones, roughly 71% seen once. The sequencing input was peripheral blood. The source is a man in his 60s with COVID-19, enrolled during active disease. CDR3s include the opening cysteine and the closing phenylalanine or tryptophan. A D gene is named only where the DNA matches it firmly. Clone size, where shown, is once, few, many, or a class for clones that have expanded.

v_call	d_call	clone_size	cdr3_length	j_call	cdr3_aa	cdr3_nt
TRBV5-1	TRBD2	NA	14	TRBJ2-2	CASSGGGAVGELFF	TGCGCCAGCAGTGGCGGGGGGGCCGTCGGGGAGCTGTTTTTT
TRBV7-9	NA	few	13	TRBJ2-7	CASSFGEAYEQYF	TGTGCCAGCAGCTTCGGGGAAGCCTACGAGCAGTACTTC
TRBV28	NA	NA	14	TRBJ1-2	CASTMRGRLGVYTF	TGTGCCAGCACTATGCGGGGCCGACTTGGTGTCTACACCTTC
TRBV6-6	NA	few	13	TRBJ1-1	CASSYMGGAEAFF	TGTGCCAGCAGTTACATGGGAGGGGCTGAAGCTTTCTTT
TRBV4-2	TRBD1	NA	15	TRBJ2-1	CASSQGTGGYNEQFF	TGTGCCAGCAGCCAAGGGACAGGGGGTTACAATGAGCAGTTCTTC
TRBV24-1	NA	NA	16	TRBJ2-1	CATSDARSSSYNEQFF	TGTGCCACCAGTGATGCGAGGAGCAGCTCCTACAATGAGCAGTTCTTC
TRBV19	NA	NA	11	TRBJ1-2	CASRAGYGYTF	TGTGCCAGTAGAGCGGGATATGGCTACACCTTC
TRBV3-1/TRBV3-2	NA	few	12	TRBJ2-1	CASSQGDSRGFF	TGTGCCAGCAGCCAAGGGGACTCACGGGGGTTCTTC
TRBV9	NA	NA	11	TRBJ2-4	CASSRDSIQYF	TGTGCCAGCAGCCGAGATAGCATTCAGTACTTC
TRBV6-5	NA	NA	14	TRBJ1-6	CASTVDGTGLPLHF	TGTGCCAGCACCGTTGACGGAACGGGGTTGCCCCTCCACTTT
TRBV9	NA	NA	14	TRBJ2-1	CASSPWGGSGEQFF	TGTGCCAGCAGCCCATGGGGTGGCTCAGGGGAGCAGTTCTTC
TRBV4-1	TRBD1	few	14	TRBJ2-7	CASSRQDRSYEQYF	TGCGCCAGCAGCCGGCAGGACAGGTCCTACGAGCAGTACTTC
TRBV12-3/TRBV12-4	NA	NA	12	TRBJ2-4	CATSTGKNIQYF	TGTGCCACTTCTACAGGGAAGAACATTCAGTACTTC
TRBV5-6	TRBD1	NA	16	TRBJ1-6	CASSLGLNRGGSPLHF	TGTGCCAGCAGCTTGGGGTTAAACAGGGGCGGCTCACCCCTCCACTTT
TRBV30	TRBD1	NA	14	TRBJ2-7	CAWSVGGTGNEQYF	TGTGCCTGGAGTGTTGGGGGGACAGGGAACGAGCAGTACTTC
TRBV3-1/TRBV3-2	NA	NA	14	TRBJ1-2	CASSLKGGGYGYTF	TGTGCCAGCAGCCTAAAAGGGGGGGGCTATGGCTACACCTTC
TRBV5-1	TRBD1	NA	13	TRBJ2-1	CASSSGQGNEQFF	TGCGCCAGCAGCTCGGGACAGGGAAATGAGCAGTTCTTC
TRBV21-1	NA	many	12	TRBJ1-1	CASSKKESAAFF	TGTGCCAGCAGCAAAAAGGAGTCGGCGGCTTTCTTT
TRBV2	TRBD2	NA	17	TRBJ2-5	CASSGSRASGHAETQYF	TGTGCCAGCAGTGGGTCGCGGGCTAGCGGGCACGCGGAGACCCAGTACTTC
TRBV5-4	TRBD2	NA	15	TRBJ2-3	CASSLPSGGTDTQYF	TGTGCCAGCAGCTTGCCCAGCGGGGGCACAGATACGCAGTATTTT
TRBV5-4	TRBD2	NA	17	TRBJ2-5	CASSLASGGLSQETQYF	TGTGCCAGCAGCTTGGCCAGCGGGGGACTCTCACAAGAGACCCAGTACTTC
TRBV11-2	NA	NA	15	TRBJ2-3	CASSPGRSGGDTQYF	TGTGCCAGCAGCCCAGGACGGTCCGGGGGAGATACGCAGTATTTT
TRBV10-3	TRBD1	NA	12	TRBJ2-3	CAAGQGKDTQYF	TGTGCCGCAGGACAGGGGAAGGATACGCAGTATTTT
TRBV5-4	NA	NA	13	TRBJ1-2	CASSLSGPYGYTF	TGTGCCAGCAGCTTGTCAGGGCCCTATGGCTACACCTTC
TRBV6-1	TRBD1	once	16	TRBJ1-1	CASSETGVVSFAEAFF	TGTGCCAGCAGTGAAACAGGGGTGGTGAGTTTCGCTGAAGCTTTCTTT
TRBV6-2/TRBV6-3	NA	NA	16	TRBJ2-2	CASSYRLAMGTGELFF	TGTGCCAGCAGTTACCGGCTAGCGATGGGCACCGGGGAGCTGTTTTTT
TRBV29-1	NA	NA	14	TRBJ2-3	CSVEGGQGTDTQYF	TGCAGCGTTGAAGGTGGCCAGGGCACAGATACGCAGTATTTT
TRBV28	NA	NA	13	TRBJ1-3	CASTRAAGNTIYF	TGTGCCAGCACCAGGGCGGCTGGAAACACCATATATTTT
TRBV25-1	TRBD1	NA	14	TRBJ2-3	CATNLGGGTDTQYF	TGTGCCACCAACCTAGGGGGCGGCACAGATACGCAGTATTTT
TRBV10-3	TRBD1	NA	13	TRBJ1-4	CAIRDRGDEKLFF	TGTGCCATCAGGGACAGGGGGGATGAAAAACTGTTTTTT
TRBV12-3/TRBV12-4	NA	NA	12	TRBJ1-4	CASRVTGEKLFF	TGTGCCAGCAGAGTAACAGGGGAAAAACTGTTTTTT
TRBV6-5	NA	NA	13	TRBJ2-1	CASSLGLFNEQFF	TGTGCCAGCAGCCTTGGACTCTTCAATGAGCAGTTCTTC
TRBV19	NA	many	16	TRBJ1-2	CASTSDRGGIDYGYTF	NA
TRBV5-1	TRBD1	NA	15	TRBJ2-1	CASSLQGQESNEQFF	TGCGCCAGCAGCTTGCAAGGACAGGAATCCAATGAGCAGTTCTTC
TRBV25-1	TRBD2	NA	13	TRBJ2-1	CATIPGGANEQFF	TGTGCCACCATTCCCGGGGGGGCTAATGAGCAGTTCTTC
TRBV7-9	NA	few	16	TRBJ1-2	CASSFLPPGGAYGYTF	TGTGCCAGCAGCTTTCTCCCCCCAGGTGGCGCCTATGGCTACACCTTC
TRBV3-1/TRBV3-2	NA	NA	15	TRBJ2-5	CASSGRGAQWETQYF	TGTGCCAGCAGCGGCCGGGGGGCCCAATGGGAGACCCAGTACTTC
TRBV5-4	NA	once	14	TRBJ2-1	CASSSVQGGNEQFF	TGTGCCAGCAGCTCCGTCCAGGGGGGCAATGAGCAGTTCTTC
TRBV9	NA	NA	15	TRBJ1-4	CASSTTGVTNEKLFF	TGTGCCAGCAGCACCACCGGGGTAACTAATGAAAAACTGTTTTTT